These T cell receptor beta chains were read from a single sample in a study of long-term antiretroviral therapy in people with HIV. The table came from immunoSEQ multiplex PCR; TCRdb's copy has only in-frame clones and leaves some out. The sample contains about 24,000 clones, less than 80% of which appear only once. The specimen was unsorted PBMCs, collected 1.2 years after starting antiretroviral therapy. The receptor source for this set is a woman aged 40-49 years with HIV. The CDR3 runs from the conserved cysteine through the conserved F or W. Fields, in order: V gene, J gene, D gene, clone size, CDR3 DNA, CDR3 protein. The D gene is left open where the match is weak. For some rows the clone size is stated as once, few or many, or as a class when expanded; others skip it.

>TRBV6-5|TRBJ1-1|-|-
TGTGCCAGCAGGCCGTGGAACTCTGAAGCTTTCTTT
CASRPWNSEAFF
>TRBV6-5|TRBJ1-1|-|-
TGTGCCAGCAGCCCCGTCCAGAGACTTGAAGCTTTCTTT
CASSPVQRLEAFF
>TRBV7-2|TRBJ1-2|TRBD1|once
TGTGCCAGCAGCGAGACAGGGGCAGAGGGCTACACCTTC
CASSETGAEGYTF
>TRBV11-3|TRBJ1-1|-|-
TGTGCCAGCAGCCCCCGGGGGACGGTCACTGAAGCTTTCTTT
CASSPRGTVTEAFF
>TRBV29-1|TRBJ1-1|TRBD1|-
TGCAGCTTCTCTGCCGGGACAGGGAGTACTGAAGCTTTCTTT
CSFSAGTGSTEAFF
>TRBV5-4|TRBJ2-7|-|-
TGTGCCACCCACCGTGAGACAGTTAATGACGAGCAGTACTTC
CATHRETVNDEQYF
>TRBV27|TRBJ2-5|TRBD2|-
TGTGCCAGCAGACTAGCGGGAGTCCAAGAGACCCAGTACTTC
CASRLAGVQETQYF
>TRBV27|TRBJ1-4|-|few
TGTGCCAGCAGTTTAGGCTTGCAGGTTAATGAAAAACTGTTTTTT
CASSLGLQVNEKLFF
>TRBV11-2|TRBJ1-6|-|few
TGTGCCAGCGGGGAGATAAATTCACCCCTCCACTTT
CASGEINSPLHF
>TRBV7-9|TRBJ1-2|-|few
TGTGCCAGCAGCCCAACCGCCGGGGGCGATAGGGTTGGCTACACCTTC
CASSPTAGGDRVGYTF
>TRBV9|TRBJ2-1|TRBD2|-
TGTGCCAGCAGCCCTAGCGGGAGCTCCTACAATGAGCAGTTCTTC
CASSPSGSSYNEQFF
>TRBV6-1|TRBJ2-3|-|-
TGTGCCAGCAGTGAATCTCGGGGGCTCACAGATACGCAGTATTTT
CASSESRGLTDTQYF
>TRBV11-2|TRBJ1-2|-|-
TGTGCCAGCAGCGCGAGGACCCCGGGCTACACCTTC
CASSARTPGYTF
>TRBV5-4|TRBJ2-3|-|-
TGTGCCAGCAGCTTGTTGGGGGGTCTCGGGGCCGATACGCAGTATTTT
CASSLLGGLGADTQYF
>TRBV7-8|TRBJ2-7|-|-
TGTGCCAGCAGCTTTGGTCCCGGCCTAACCTACGAGCAGTACTTC
CASSFGPGLTYEQYF
>TRBV4-2|TRBJ1-1|-|few
TGTGCCAGCAGCCCCGGGCTTCCGGTCCCTGAAGCTTTCTTT
CASSPGLPVPEAFF
>TRBV5-1|TRBJ1-5|-|-
TGCGCCAGCAGCTTGGGGACTGATCAGCCCCAGCATTTT
CASSLGTDQPQHF
>TRBV9|TRBJ1-1|-|-
TGTGCCAGCAGCCCGGCCCCCGGTGCCACTGAAGCTTTCTTT
CASSPAPGATEAFF
>TRBV6-1|TRBJ2-1|-|few
TGTGCCAGCAAGGCTAACCGGGACCGCAATGAGCAGTTCTTC
CASKANRDRNEQFF
>TRBV7-6|TRBJ2-1|TRBD2|-
TGTGCCAGCACCAGCACGCAGGGAGGGTTGTCCAATGAGCAGTTCTTC
CASTSTQGGLSNEQFF
>TRBV5-6|TRBJ1-2|TRBD1|-
TGTGCCAGCACCCGGCGGGACAGGGAAATCTATGGCTACACCTTC
CASTRRDREIYGYTF
>TRBV5-6|TRBJ1-2|-|once
TGTGCCAGCAGCTTTTCTGGGTCGGGTGGCTACACCTTC
CASSFSGSGGYTF
>TRBV7-9|TRBJ2-7|-|few
TGTGCCAGCAGCCCCGATATAAGAGAGCAGTACTTC
CASSPDIREQYF
>TRBV2|TRBJ2-3|-|-
TGTGCCAGCAGTGAAACAGATACGCAGTATTTT
CASSETDTQYF
>TRBV19|TRBJ1-5|-|-
TGTGCCAGTAGGTTAGACCCCGGTCAGCCCCAGCATTTT
CASRLDPGQPQHF
>TRBV12-5|TRBJ1-2|TRBD1|-
TGTGCTAGTGGTTTGGTTTCAGGGGGGAGCGGCTACACCTTC
CASGLVSGGSGYTF
>TRBV5-1|TRBJ1-3|-|-
TGCGCCAGCACCCGCGGAGACCCTACCTCTGGAAACACCATATATTTT
CASTRGDPTSGNTIYF
>TRBV9|TRBJ2-4|TRBD1|-
TGTGCCAGCAGCGCCACAGGGGGCCCGTCCAAAAACATTCAGTACTTC
CASSATGGPSKNIQYF
>TRBV19|TRBJ1-2|TRBD1|once
TGTGCCAGTAGTATCCCCGGGACAGGGGGCTATGGCTACACCTTC
CASSIPGTGGYGYTF
>TRBV11-2|TRBJ2-7|-|-
TGTGCCAGCAGCTTAGATCTCTCGATTCGCGAGCAGTACTTC
CASSLDLSIREQYF
>TRBV6-5|TRBJ1-4|-|-
TGTGCCAGCAGTTACTCGATCCGGGTGGCAGAAAAACTGTTTTTT
CASSYSIRVAEKLFF
>TRBV25-1|TRBJ2-5|TRBD2|-
TGTGCCAGCACTCGGGGGGGCCGGGAGACCCAGTACTTC
CASTRGGRETQYF
>TRBV5-1|TRBJ2-2|TRBD2|-
TGCGCCAGCAGCCGAACGACTAGCGGGCCTACCGGGGAGCTGTTTTTT
CASSRTTSGPTGELFF
>TRBV4-1|TRBJ1-2|-|once
TGCGCCAGCAGCCAAGTGTTGGTTCCTGGCTACACCTTC
CASSQVLVPGYTF
>TRBV14|TRBJ2-7|TRBD2|-
TGTGCCAGCAGCGACTGGACTAGTATTTACGAGCAGTACTTC
CASSDWTSIYEQYF
>TRBV4-2|TRBJ2-2|TRBD1|-
TGTGCCAGCAGCCAGGGAATGACAGGGGGCTTCGGCGGGGAGCTGTTTTTT
CASSQGMTGGFGGELFF
>TRBV14|TRBJ1-6|TRBD1|-
TGTGCCAGCAGCCTACAGGGGAAATATAATTCACCCCTCCACTTT
CASSLQGKYNSPLHF
>TRBV7-9|TRBJ2-3|TRBD2|-
TGTGCCAGCAGCTCGACTAGCGGGAGGAGTTCTAGCACAGATACGCAGTATTTT
CASSSTSGRSSSTDTQYF
>TRBV4-3|TRBJ2-3|-|-
TGCGCCAGCAGCCAAGGAATTGAGGCAGATACGCAGTATTTT
CASSQGIEADTQYF
>TRBV27|TRBJ2-7|-|-
TGTGCCAGCAGTTCCTTTTCCCGGGGCCTCTACGAGCAGTACTTC
CASSSFSRGLYEQYF
>TRBV4-3|TRBJ2-3|TRBD1|-
TGCGCCAGCAGCCAAGATCAAGGAAACGAGGACAGGGGGCGTTTTGGAGATACGCAGTATTTT
CASSQDQGNEDRGRFGDTQYF
>TRBV27|TRBJ2-7|-|-
TGTGCCAGCAGTTTAGCAGGGAGCCACGAGCAGTACTTC
CASSLAGSHEQYF
>TRBV11-2|TRBJ1-5|-|-
TGTGCCAGCAGCTTAGGTTCTTATAGCAATCAGCCCCAGCATTTT
CASSLGSYSNQPQHF
>TRBV11-2|TRBJ1-5|-|-
TGTGCCAGCAGCTCCGAGTACGGGCCCCAGCATTTT
CASSSEYGPQHF
>TRBV7-2|TRBJ1-6|-|-
TGTGCCAGCAGCCGGGTGACGGGGGCCCAGAGACCCCTCCACTTT
CASSRVTGAQRPLHF
>TRBV29-1|TRBJ2-4|TRBD2|-
TGCAGCGTTGTGATCTCTACTAGCGGGAGGGGGAACATTCAGTACTTC
CSVVISTSGRGNIQYF
>TRBV30|TRBJ2-1|-|-
TGTGCCTGGAAGGAGGGCTACAATGAGCAGTTCTTC
CAWKEGYNEQFF
>TRBV5-1|TRBJ2-3|TRBD2|-
TGCGCCAGCAGCTCACAGCGGGGGGGTATAGATACGCAGTATTTT
CASSSQRGGIDTQYF
>TRBV11-2|TRBJ2-7|-|-
TGTGCCAGCAGCCCCACCGCCGGCTCCTACGAGCAGTACTTC
CASSPTAGSYEQYF
>TRBV5-5|TRBJ1-3|-|-
TGTGCCAGCAGCATACTGAGCTCTGGAAACACCATATATTTT
CASSILSSGNTIYF
>TRBV27|TRBJ2-2|-|-
TGTGCCAGCAGTTTATATGCGAGCGACTACACCGGGGAGCTGTTTTTT
CASSLYASDYTGELFF
>TRBV5-4|TRBJ2-2|-|-
TGTGCCAGCAGCTTGACAGGGAGTACCGGGGAGCTGTTTTTT
CASSLTGSTGELFF
>TRBV5-4|TRBJ2-3|TRBD1|-
TGTGCCAGCAGCCTTGGGACAGGGGGATTATTCACAGATACGCAGTATTTT
CASSLGTGGLFTDTQYF
>TRBV6-6|TRBJ2-5|TRBD1|once
TGTGCCAGCAGTTCAGCCGGGACAGGCCAAGAGACCCAGTACTTC
CASSSAGTGQETQYF
>TRBV30|TRBJ2-7|TRBD1|-
TGTGCCTGGAGTCCCTCGGGACAGGGGGCTGGTAGCTCGGTGTACGAGCAGTACTTC
CAWSPSGQGAGSSVYEQYF
>TRBV30|TRBJ1-3|-|-
TGTGCCTGGAGTACGGTGGTGGCAGGCGTAGGAAACACCATATATTTT
CAWSTVVAGVGNTIYF
>TRBV5-1|TRBJ1-4|TRBD1|-
TGCGCCAGCAGCTCCACCCCCGACAGGGTTAATGAAAAACTGTTTTTT
CASSSTPDRVNEKLFF
>TRBV29-1|TRBJ1-3|-|-
TGCAGCGTTGATTCGAACTCTGGAAACACCATATATTTT
CSVDSNSGNTIYF
>TRBV7-9|TRBJ1-4|-|once
TGTGCCAGCAGCTTAGGTCCTTCGGGGGATGAAAAACTGTTTTTT
CASSLGPSGDEKLFF